These T cell receptor beta chains were read from a single sample in a study of glioma-infiltrating T cells after dendritic cell vaccination. Assay: immunoSEQ multiplex PCR; the TCRdb copy retains only in-frame clones and omits some. The top ten clones hold around 9.3% of a sample with 80,000 to 95,000 clones, roughly 85% of them seen once. Source: blood, taken after dendritic cell vaccination. The source of these receptors is a human donor with glioblastoma. CDR3s leave out the opening cysteine and the closing phenylalanine or tryptophan.

v_gene: TRBV5-1
j_gene: TRBJ2-1
len: 13
CDR3aa: ASSPAASAGHEQF

v_gene: TRBV6-6
j_gene: TRBJ1-5
len: 11
CDR3aa: ASSYEGDQPQH

v_gene: TRBV5-6
j_gene: TRBJ2-3
len: 13
CDR3aa: ASSRQGIGTDTQY

v_gene: TRBV7-9
j_gene: TRBJ2-7
len: 12
CDR3aa: ASSLVAGADEQY

v_gene: TRBV19
j_gene: TRBJ2-1
len: 16
CDR3aa: ASSFTGQGLRFYNEQF

v_gene: TRBV6-5
j_gene: TRBJ1-5
len: 14
CDR3aa: ASSYSQGRGNQPQH

v_gene: TRBV10-3
j_gene: TRBJ2-3
len: 13
CDR3aa: AISEFSIHTDTQY

v_gene: TRBV9
j_gene: TRBJ2-2
len: 15
CDR3aa: ASSLNLGQKNTGELF

v_gene: TRBV27
j_gene: TRBJ1-2
len: 13
CDR3aa: ASSSGGAPNYGYT

v_gene: TRBV18
j_gene: TRBJ2-1
len: 14
CDR3aa: ASSVTSGSSYNEQF

v_gene: TRBV7-9
j_gene: TRBJ2-7
len: 12
CDR3aa: ASSLEGLANQQY

v_gene: TRBV7-2
j_gene: TRBJ1-2
len: 14
CDR3aa: ASSSPEGQKDYGYT

v_gene: TRBV7-6
j_gene: TRBJ2-1
len: 10
CDR3aa: ASSLGQREQF

v_gene: TRBV13
j_gene: TRBJ2-3
len: 15
CDR3aa: ASSSTSGGAGTDTQY

v_gene: TRBV7-9
j_gene: TRBJ2-7
len: 12
CDR3aa: ASSLLQDRNEQY

v_gene: TRBV2
j_gene: TRBJ1-5
len: 12
CDR3aa: ASSVRQGNQPQH

v_gene: TRBV7-3
j_gene: TRBJ2-1
len: 12
CDR3aa: ASSATSGHNEQF

v_gene: TRBV19
j_gene: TRBJ2-7
len: 12
CDR3aa: ASGWTGEGYEQY

v_gene: TRBV5-4
j_gene: TRBJ2-1
len: 13
CDR3aa: ASSLGQGGYNEQF

v_gene: TRBV19
j_gene: TRBJ2-1
len: 13
CDR3aa: ASTFLAGGKNEQF

v_gene: TRBV9
j_gene: TRBJ1-4
len: 13
CDR3aa: ASSEGEGVNEKLF

v_gene: TRBV30
j_gene: TRBJ1-5
len: 10
CDR3aa: AWGSIGAGQH

v_gene: TRBV5-4
j_gene: TRBJ2-2
len: 14
CDR3aa: ASSLANAGGSGELF

v_gene: TRBV11-3
j_gene: TRBJ2-7
len: 13
CDR3aa: ASSLGSGGNYEQY

v_gene: TRBV28
j_gene: TRBJ2-1
len: 11
CDR3aa: ASSHDFDSEQF

v_gene: TRBV7-7
j_gene: TRBJ2-1
len: 13
CDR3aa: ASSLTSGNHNEQF

v_gene: TRBV6-5
j_gene: TRBJ1-2
len: 12
CDR3aa: ASGRQGGGYGYT

v_gene: TRBV29-1
j_gene: TRBJ1-1
len: 13
CDR3aa: SPFVLGQGNTEAF

v_gene: TRBV5-1
j_gene: TRBJ1-1
len: 13
CDR3aa: ASSIDRAGNTEAF

v_gene: TRBV7-7
j_gene: TRBJ2-1
len: 12
CDR3aa: ASSPGGGYNEQF

v_gene: TRBV7-6
j_gene: TRBJ2-7
len: 15
CDR3aa: ASSLAPGTSGTYEQY

v_gene: TRBV5-1
j_gene: TRBJ2-1
len: 12
CDR3aa: ASSLADQYNEQF

v_gene: TRBV7-8
j_gene: TRBJ1-2
len: 13
CDR3aa: ATDPGEGDAYGYT

v_gene: TRBV6-1
j_gene: TRBJ1-6
len: 12
CDR3aa: ASSLGDYNSPLH

v_gene: TRBV18
j_gene: TRBJ1-2
len: 12
CDR3aa: ASSPGTDKGGYT

v_gene: TRBV9
j_gene: TRBJ1-2
len: 10
CDR3aa: ASSADRGGYT

v_gene: TRBV10-3
j_gene: TRBJ1-5
len: 11
CDR3aa: ASADASNQPQH

v_gene: TRBV7-3
j_gene: TRBJ2-1
len: 12
CDR3aa: ASSGTSVNNEQF

v_gene: TRBV2
j_gene: TRBJ2-2
len: 11
CDR3aa: ASSEQGTGELF

v_gene: TRBV7-9
j_gene: TRBJ2-5
len: 12
CDR3aa: ASSPRGGEGTQY

v_gene: TRBV19
j_gene: TRBJ1-5
len: 12
CDR3aa: ASSRRDSDQPQH

v_gene: TRBV14
j_gene: TRBJ1-1
len: 11
CDR3aa: ASSQNSKPEAF

v_gene: TRBV27
j_gene: TRBJ1-5
len: 13
CDR3aa: ASSLSGGANQPQH

v_gene: TRBV29-1
j_gene: TRBJ1-1
len: 12
CDR3aa: SVERDSKNTEAF

v_gene: TRBV6-5
j_gene: TRBJ1-2
len: 13
CDR3aa: ASSTRDRGTVGYT

v_gene: TRBV7-2
j_gene: TRBJ2-7
len: 13
CDR3aa: ASSLGRGTAYEQY

v_gene: TRBV6-5
j_gene: TRBJ1-2
len: 13
CDR3aa: ASSYSGEGNYGYT

v_gene: TRBV5-4
j_gene: TRBJ1-1
len: 11
CDR3aa: ASSGDRNTEAF

v_gene: TRBV14
j_gene: TRBJ2-7
len: 12
CDR3aa: ASSRTSGSYEQY

v_gene: TRBV27
j_gene: TRBJ1-5
len: 14
CDR3aa: ASSPGTLPRNQPQH

v_gene: TRBV28
j_gene: TRBJ2-7
len: 13
CDR3aa: ASTRALAGSYEQY

v_gene: TRBV4-1
j_gene: TRBJ1-5
len: 15
CDR3aa: ASSLGARGGEDQPQH

v_gene: TRBV5-6
j_gene: TRBJ1-1
len: 15
CDR3aa: ASSYYGQLPQNTEAF

v_gene: TRBV10-3
j_gene: TRBJ2-7
len: 12
CDR3aa: AISGPQQTYEQY

v_gene: TRBV5-1
j_gene: TRBJ1-4
len: 14
CDR3aa: ASSPAPRTTNEKLF

v_gene: TRBV7-6
j_gene: TRBJ2-1
len: 13
CDR3aa: ASSYRGQGSNEQF

v_gene: TRBV5-4
j_gene: TRBJ1-2
len: 12
CDR3aa: ASSPPERQDGYT

v_gene: TRBV9
j_gene: TRBJ2-7
len: 14
CDR3aa: ASSEGPGLSVHEQY

v_gene: TRBV7-6
j_gene: TRBJ1-1
len: 13
CDR3aa: ASSLVPELDTEAF